These 11 T cell receptor beta chains were sequenced from one sample in a study of patients and donors after allogeneic stem cell transplantation. MiXCR, run by TCRdb on the RT-PCR reads, gives a single entry per CDR3 protein. The sample lists fewer than 500,000 distinct CDR3 sequences, roughly 16% occurring once. The sequenced sample was blood, either unsorted or a sorted T cell fraction (not recorded which). Receptor source: a human donor who was either an allogeneic HSCT recipient or a stem cell or donor lymphocyte infusion donor (not recorded which). It is not recorded whose cells these are; they may come from a transplant donor.

In its sample, this clonotype was seen a few times. V usage is TRBV15 and J usage is TRBJ1-2; D possibly corresponds to TRBD1 (5 bases). The V gene's germline CDR1 is LNHNV and CDR2 YYDKDF (reference sequence). V dropped 4 bases and J dropped 2 bases, with 8 bases sitting between them. The CDR3 runs to 13 residues. CDR3 protein: CATSTDRNYGYTF. CDR3 DNA: TGTGCCACCAGCACAGACAGAAACTATGGCTACACCTTC. The full variable domain, completed using reference TRBV15 and TRBJ1-2, is DAMVIQNPRYQVTQFGKPVTLSCSQTLNHNVMYWYQQKSSQAPKLLFHYYDKDFNNEADTPDNFQSRRPNTSFCFLDIRSPGLGDTAMYLCATSTDRNYGYTFGSGTRLTVV.

This clonotype was seen a few times. This rearrangement joins TRBV6-5 to TRBJ1-2; possible D gene TRBD1, 6 bases. The CDR3 runs to 16 residues. CDR1 MNHEY and CDR2 SVGAGI come from the germline V gene. Trimming shortened V by 0 bases and J by 1 base, and 12 bases separated the two germline ends. The CDR3 DNA follows: TGTGCCAGCAGTTACTCGAGCAGGGGTGGTAACTATGGCTACACCTTC. This sequence encodes CASSYSSRGGNYGYTF.

This clonotype appeared a few times. This chain's CDR3 is CASSIGDVGFTEAFF. CDR3 in DNA: TGTGCCAGTAGTATAGGGGACGTCGGATTCACTGAAGCTTTCTTT. The chain links TRBV19 to TRBJ1-1; a possible D gene is TRBD1 (5 bases). Trimming removed 1 base at V and 4 bases at J, with 13 bases between. The length of the CDR3 is 15 residues. Germline V CDR1 and CDR2: LNHDA, SQIVND (reference sequence).

V and J are TRBV24-1 and TRBJ2-3, with D perhaps matching TRBD1 or TRBD2 (5 bases each). Looked up from germline, CDR1 is KGHDR and CDR2 is SFDVKD. CDR3 size: 15 residues. Trimming removed 5 bases from V and 2 bases from J, with 13 bases in between. The CDR3 region has the DNA TGTGCCACCAGTGGGCCGGGACCGCTCACAGATACGCAGTATTTT. It translates to CATSGPGPLTDTQYF.

This clonotype was found a few times. CDR3 region: CASSIGTSGGADTQYF. The CDR3 coding sequence is TGCGCCAGCAGCATCGGGACTAGCGGGGGGGCAGATACGCAGTATTTT. V usage is TRBV5-1 and J usage is TRBJ2-3; TRBD2 aligns across 16 bases. Germline loops: CDR1 SGHRS, CDR2 YFSETQ. The CDR3 is 16 amino acids. V was clipped by 4 bases and J by 4 bases; unmatched bases: 3.

The chain is built from TRBV4-3 and TRBJ2-7, with 10 nucleotides matching TRBD2. CDR1 is LGHNA and CDR2 is YSLEER in the germline V gene. The trim removed 5 bases at V and 0 bases at J, leaving 4 bases unmatched. This CDR3 is 15 amino acids long. CDR3 in DNA: TGCGCCAGCAGCGAAAGCGGGGGGGACTCCTACGAGCAGTACTTC. It yields the protein CASSESGGDSYEQYF.

The chain recombines TRBV20-1 with TRBJ1-2, with D unclear. There are 10 residues in the CDR3. The V and J ends lost 5 bases and 8 bases respectively, with 9 bases between them. Germline V gene sequence: CDR1 DFQATT, CDR2 SNEGSKA (reference sequence). CDR3 DNA: TGCAGTGCTGGGCAGACGGGCTACACCTTC. It is translated as CSAGQTGYTF.

DNA for the CDR3: TGCGCCAGCAGCTTGGCTGGGGAACCTGGGGCCAACGTCCTGACTTTC. Protein product: CASSLAGEPGANVLTF. The V and J genes are TRBV5-1 and TRBJ2-6, with D unclear. Germline values: CDR1 SGHRS, CDR2 YFSETQ. The CDR3 sequence is 16 residues long. V was pared by 0 bases and J by 2 bases, with 9 bases between.

This clonotype has ten or more counts. The chain links TRBV3-1 to TRBJ2-1; 11 positions agree with TRBD2. CDR3 length: 15 amino acids. J gave up 7 bases and V 2 bases, and 4 bases lay outside the gene matches. Germline V gene data show CDR1 as LGHDT and CDR2 as YNNKEL (reference sequence). CDR3 in amino acids: CASSQTSGSDNEQFF. CDR3 DNA sequence: TGTGCCAGCAGCCAAACTAGCGGGAGTGATAATGAGCAGTTCTTC.

This clonotype was counted a few times. J is TRBJ2-5 and V is TRBV5-1; D is ambiguous. Trimming stripped 1 base from V and 0 bases from J, with 13 bases between. Germline values: CDR1 SGHRS, CDR2 YFSETQ. The CDR3 contains 16 residues. This CDR3 reads CASSLTAQPYQETQYF. The CDR3 DNA is TGCGCCAGCAGCTTGACCGCACAGCCGTACCAAGAGACCCAGTACTTC.

This chain uses TRBV20-1 with TRBJ2-5; D is perhaps TRBD1 (6 bases). V was shortened by 6 bases and J by 1 base, with 21 bases between the two germline ends. This CDR3 spans 16 amino acids. Germline V lookup: CDR1 DFQATT, CDR2 SNEGSKA (reference sequence). CDR3 region: CSANRDGPGVQETQYF. DNA of the CDR3: TGCAGTGCGAACAGGGATGGCCCTGGCGTCCAAGAGACCCAGTACTTC.